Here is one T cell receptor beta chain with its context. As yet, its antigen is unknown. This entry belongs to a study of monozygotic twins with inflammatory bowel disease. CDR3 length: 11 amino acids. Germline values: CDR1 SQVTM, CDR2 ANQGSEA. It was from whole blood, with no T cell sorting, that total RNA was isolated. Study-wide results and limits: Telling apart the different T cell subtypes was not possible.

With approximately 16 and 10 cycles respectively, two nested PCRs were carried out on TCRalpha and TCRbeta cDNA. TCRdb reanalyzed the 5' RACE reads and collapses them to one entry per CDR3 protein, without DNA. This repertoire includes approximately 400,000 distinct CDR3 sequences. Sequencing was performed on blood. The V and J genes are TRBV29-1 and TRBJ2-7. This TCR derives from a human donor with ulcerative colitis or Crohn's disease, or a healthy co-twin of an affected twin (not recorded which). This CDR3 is CSVKDSYEQYF.